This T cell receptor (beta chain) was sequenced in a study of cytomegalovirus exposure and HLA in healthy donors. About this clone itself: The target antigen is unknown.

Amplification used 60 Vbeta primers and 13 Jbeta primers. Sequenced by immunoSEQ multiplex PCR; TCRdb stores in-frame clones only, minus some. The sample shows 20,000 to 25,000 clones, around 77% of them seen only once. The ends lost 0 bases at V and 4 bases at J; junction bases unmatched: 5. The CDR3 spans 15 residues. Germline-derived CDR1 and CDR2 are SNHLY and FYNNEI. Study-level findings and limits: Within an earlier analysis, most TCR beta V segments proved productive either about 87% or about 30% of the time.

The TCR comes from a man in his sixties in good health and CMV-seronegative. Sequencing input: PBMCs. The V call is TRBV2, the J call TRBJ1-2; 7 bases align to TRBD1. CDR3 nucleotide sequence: TGTGCCAGCAGTGAAGCGAGGGACAGTCTCTATGGCTACACCTTC. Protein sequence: CASSEARDSLYGYTF.